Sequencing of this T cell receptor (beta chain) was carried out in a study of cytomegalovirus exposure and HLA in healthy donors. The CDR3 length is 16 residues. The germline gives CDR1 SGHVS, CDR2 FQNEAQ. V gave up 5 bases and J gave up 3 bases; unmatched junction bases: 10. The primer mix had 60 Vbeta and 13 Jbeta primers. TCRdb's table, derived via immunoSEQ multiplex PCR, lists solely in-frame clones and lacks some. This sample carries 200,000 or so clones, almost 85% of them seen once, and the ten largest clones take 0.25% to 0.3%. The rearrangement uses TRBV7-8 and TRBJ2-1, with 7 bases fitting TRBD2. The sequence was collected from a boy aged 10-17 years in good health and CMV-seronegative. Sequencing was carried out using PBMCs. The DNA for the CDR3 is TGTGCCAGCAGCCCCCCCCGGACTAGAAGCTACAATGAGCAGTTCTTC. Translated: CASSPPRTRSYNEQFF.